This T cell receptor (beta chain) was recovered during a study of human T cells and chemical hapten exposure (dated by TCRdb to about 2021). At the level of the whole study: For sensitization, 2% DPC in acetone was applied to a 2 cm by 2 cm area of upper inner arm skin. Throughout the study period of about 23 weeks, patients also received therapeutic DPC doses to the scalp every week. Patch testing was done on the upper back using Finn chambers containing 0.01% DPC, and results were scored after 6 days according to International Contact Dermatitis Research Group standards. The patient cohort, mostly female, included alopecia areata with under or over 50% scalp involvement, alopecia totalis and alopecia universalis. The libraries were sequenced as a pool, and the TCR yield per sample differed mostly because of small variations in library volumes within the pool. This study followed changes in the peripheral blood TCR repertoire in vivo during primary and secondary sensitization of alopecia patients to the hapten diphenylcyclopropenone (DPC). Patient blood was sampled pre-sensitization (week 0) and at 2, 6 and about 24 weeks after DPC sensitization. Twenty-nine alopecia patients provided blood for TCR sequencing at one to four time points (pre-sensitization, 2, 6 and 24 weeks). The investigation overall reported the following: No change with DPC sensitization was found in the number of TCRs above 1 in 1000 frequency, and no evidence of global repertoire structure alterations was found. Repeated subsampling changed both the strength of the expansion versus patch-test correlation and the threshold at which the correlation became significant. Compared with pre-sensitization or healthy control sets, expanded TCRs formed significantly more large CDR3 similarity clusters, which is consistent with antigen-driven responses. Patch test score was positively correlated with the number of PT1 expanded TCRs, with significance at thresholds 8, 16 and 32 but not at 4. All patients had alopecia, a presumed autoimmune disease, so their immune response might differ from that of healthy individuals.

The germline V gene (reference sequence) specifies DFQATT as CDR1 and SNEGSKA as CDR2. Including cysteine and phenylalanine, the CDR3 has 14 amino acids. The sequence is cut down to CDR3 DNA, 42 bases in frame from base 1. V loses 2 bases of germline sequence and J loses 4 bases, and the interval between the two ends is 13 bases. This specimen's treatment or condition label, per the study, means: therapeutic diphenylcyclopropenone sensitization with weekly scalp DPC. Blood at each patch-test visit was drawn before the patch test was applied. To be eligible, patients had to be aged 18 to 70, diagnosed with alopecia and judged suitable for DPC therapy, while pregnant patients were excluded. Total RNA was extracted from unfractionated whole blood that had been collected in Tempus Blood RNA tubes. Library preparation attached unique molecular identifiers to individual cDNA molecules for quantitative, reproducible TCR counting. For every blood RNA sample, sequencing covered both the TCR alpha and TCR beta chains. The paper's processing steps were these. Samples had a median of roughly 99,000 TCRs, with a range from about 23,224 to 700,000. The Decombinator software suite was used to annotate V, J and CDR3 in the TCR reads. Every sample was subsampled to the same number of TCRs (28,000) for the PS versus PT1 abundance plots. Expanded TCRs were defined as absent before sensitization and observed at least eight times at the 2-week time point. The public reads were run again by TCRdb, first through fastp at Q25 and then through MiXCR, and only productive beta chains were kept. Identical CDR3 protein sequences are pooled into one entry, listed with their most common genes and DNA. The V and J calls were determined by TCRdb, not by the authors. The sample data list several thousand distinct CDR3 sequences, and roughly half of these were observed just once. About 3.3% of the sample is in the top ten clones.

Turning to this clonotype: The specificity of this receptor is unknown. Base-call qualities are not available, and no considerably larger clone is one nucleotide away.

This receptor chain uses TRBV20-1 and TRBJ2-3; the D region possibly corresponds to TRBD2 (6 bases align). This specimen was whole blood, taken before DPC sensitization or 2, 6, or about 24 weeks after (not recorded which). The receptor's source is an adult with alopecia areata. Some clones in this sample may be carry-over from other donors' samples. This table probably holds off-target reads from a library built for another chain. Read as DNA, the sequence is TGCAGTGCTAGACTAGCGCTGGGGGCAGATACGCAGTATTTT. Its protein is CSARLALGADTQYF.